These T cell receptor beta chains were read from a single sample in a study of cytomegalovirus exposure and HLA in healthy donors. The data were produced by immunoSEQ multiplex PCR, yet TCRdb's version contains in-frame clones alone and is incomplete. The top ten clones hold around 2.5% of a sample with 160,000 or so clones, approximately 80% of them seen once. Source material: PBMCs. These receptors were collected from a man in his 60s in good health and CMV-seronegative. Each CDR3 is given with its conserved first and last residue. Each record gives: D gene, J gene, clone size, V gene, CDR3 protein, CDR3 DNA. D genes are given only for firm matches. Not all rows give a size; the values are once, few, many and, for expanded clones, a class.

D gene: -; J gene: TRBJ2-2; clone size: few; V gene: TRBV11-3; CDR3 protein: CASSLAVTGELFF; CDR3 DNA: TGTGCCAGCAGCTTAGCTGTGACCGGGGAGCTGTTTTTT
D gene: TRBD2; J gene: TRBJ2-1; clone size: -; V gene: TRBV27; CDR3 protein: CASSPGLVWNEQFF; CDR3 DNA: TGTGCCAGCAGTCCAGGACTAGTTTGGAATGAGCAGTTCTTC
D gene: -; J gene: TRBJ2-1; clone size: -; V gene: TRBV13; CDR3 protein: CASSRKLARSSYNEQFF; CDR3 DNA: TGTGCCAGCAGCCGGAAACTAGCACGTAGCTCCTACAATGAGCAGTTCTTC
D gene: -; J gene: TRBJ2-2; clone size: -; V gene: TRBV9; CDR3 protein: CASRVGDRVGELFF; CDR3 DNA: TGTGCCAGCCGGGTGGGAGACCGTGTCGGGGAGCTGTTTTTT
D gene: TRBD1; J gene: TRBJ1-6; clone size: -; V gene: TRBV19; CDR3 protein: CALPGSDRSPHNSPLHF; CDR3 DNA: TGTGCCCTTCCAGGCTCGGACAGGTCCCCTCATAATTCACCCCTCCACTTT
D gene: TRBD1; J gene: TRBJ1-2; clone size: -; V gene: TRBV6-5; CDR3 protein: CASKRQGAQDGYTF; CDR3 DNA: TGTGCCAGCAAAAGACAGGGGGCGCAGGATGGCTACACCTTC
D gene: -; J gene: TRBJ1-3; clone size: -; V gene: TRBV7-7; CDR3 protein: CASSVGQLSSGNTIYF; CDR3 DNA: TGTGCTAGCAGCGTAGGACAGCTGAGCTCTGGAAACACCATATATTTT
D gene: -; J gene: TRBJ2-7; clone size: -; V gene: TRBV5-1; CDR3 protein: CASSTDSIYEQYF; CDR3 DNA: TGCGCCAGCAGCACCGACAGCATCTACGAGCAGTACTTC
D gene: TRBD2; J gene: TRBJ2-2; clone size: -; V gene: TRBV5-1; CDR3 protein: CASSSGLAGGANTGELFF; CDR3 DNA: TGCGCCAGCAGCTCAGGACTAGCGGGGGGCGCGAACACCGGGGAGCTGTTTTTT
D gene: -; J gene: TRBJ2-7; clone size: -; V gene: TRBV7-2; CDR3 protein: CASSFGRDFYEQYF; CDR3 DNA: TGTGCCAGCAGCTTTGGGCGGGATTTCTACGAGCAGTACTTC
D gene: -; J gene: TRBJ2-5; clone size: few; V gene: TRBV5-1; CDR3 protein: CASSFTGTYQETQYF; CDR3 DNA: TGCGCCAGCAGCTTTACCGGGACTTACCAAGAGACCCAGTACTTC
D gene: -; J gene: TRBJ1-2; clone size: -; V gene: TRBV10-3; CDR3 protein: CAIKDFEDAYTF; CDR3 DNA: TGTGCCATCAAGGACTTTGAGGATGCCTACACCTTC
D gene: -; J gene: TRBJ1-1; clone size: -; V gene: TRBV7-6; CDR3 protein: CASSLDPEYTEAFF; CDR3 DNA: TGTGCCAGCAGCTTAGACCCCGAGTACACTGAAGCTTTCTTT
D gene: TRBD2; J gene: TRBJ2-7; clone size: few; V gene: TRBV28; CDR3 protein: CASSLAPGTSGTESYEQYF; CDR3 DNA: TGTGCCAGCAGTTTGGCGCCCGGGACTAGCGGGACGGAATCCTACGAGCAGTACTTC
D gene: TRBD1; J gene: TRBJ1-6; clone size: -; V gene: TRBV30; CDR3 protein: CAWSEGTGDNSPLHF; CDR3 DNA: TGTGCCTGGAGTGAAGGGACAGGGGATAATTCACCCCTCCACTTT
D gene: -; J gene: TRBJ1-3; clone size: -; V gene: TRBV6-1; CDR3 protein: CASSEFISGNTIYF; CDR3 DNA: TGTGCCAGCAGTGAATTTATCTCTGGAAACACCATATATTTT
D gene: TRBD2; J gene: TRBJ2-2; clone size: -; V gene: TRBV5-1; CDR3 protein: CASSLEVAGLVAGELFF; CDR3 DNA: TGCGCCAGCAGCTTGGAAGTAGCGGGACTCGTTGCCGGGGAGCTGTTTTTT